The sequence of this TCR beta chain was determined in a study of T cells after yellow fever vaccination. Per germline, CDR1 SGHTA and CDR2 FQGNSA. Trimming stripped 4 bases from V and 9 bases from J, with 13 bases between. This CDR3 has 13 residues. As concerns this clonotype: The antigen is not known.

Conversion of TCR transcripts into cDNA relied on 5'RACE template switching, which added a universal primer site and UMIs. TCRdb called the 5' RACE reads again in MiXCR, with one record for every CDR3 protein. The sample contains some 300,000 distinct CDR3 sequences, approximately 3.8% of which appear only once. General study points: Compared with primary, the secondary response was weaker and peaked at day 5, not 15. Booster sampling recovered most clones from primary vaccination (about 97% CD4, over 75% CD8).

The clonotype comes from a man younger than 35 who received the YFV17D yellow fever vaccine. The chain employs TRBV7-2 and TRBJ2-1; D unresolved. The material was PBMCs, obtained on the day of the yellow fever booster vaccination. The CDR3 bases are TGTGCCAGCAGCTACCCTCGACATGGTGAGCAGTTCTTC. Residues: CASSYPRHGEQFF.